The clone carrying this TCR beta chain appeared a few times. What it recognizes is unknown. This sample stems from a study of liver allograft versus peripheral blood T cells. About the study: Comparing T cell receptor repertoires in transplanted livers with those in recipients' peripheral blood was part of the design. Notes on the study in general: Repertoires of T cell receptors that resided inside liver allografts reportedly differed from those in peripheral blood.

The junction had 7 bases not matched to a gene; V was cut back by 7 bases and J by 3 bases. This CDR3 contains 15 residues. TCRdb reprocessed the reads via MiXCR and lists one record per CDR3 protein. The table lists about 9,200 distinct CDR3 sequences, roughly a quarter of them singletons. The TCR originated in a human patient who had a liver transplant. These T cells may partly come from the graft donor. V and J are TRBV12-3 or TRBV12-4 and TRBJ2-3; the match to TRBD2 covers 10 bases. Here the CDR3 reads CASTSSGGATDTQYF. The CDR3 nucleotides are TGTGCCAGCACCTCGAGCGGGGGGGCAACAGATACGCAGTATTTT.